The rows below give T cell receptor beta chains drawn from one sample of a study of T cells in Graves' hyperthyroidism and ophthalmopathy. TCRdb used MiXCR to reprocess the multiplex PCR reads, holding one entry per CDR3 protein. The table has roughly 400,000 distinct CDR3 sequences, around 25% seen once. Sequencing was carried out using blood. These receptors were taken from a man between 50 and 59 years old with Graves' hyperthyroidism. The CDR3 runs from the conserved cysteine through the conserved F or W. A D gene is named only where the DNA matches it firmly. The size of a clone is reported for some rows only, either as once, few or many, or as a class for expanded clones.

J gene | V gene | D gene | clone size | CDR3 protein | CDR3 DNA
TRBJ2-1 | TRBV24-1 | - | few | CATSVGQGVYNEQFF | TGTGCCACCAGTGTAGGCCAGGGAGTCTACAATGAGCAGTTCTTC
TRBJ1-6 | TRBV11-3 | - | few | CASSHSPLLGGSPLHF | TGTGCCAGCAGCCATAGTCCGTTATTGGGGGGGTCACCCCTCCACTTT
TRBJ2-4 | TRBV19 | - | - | CASSLKSEGKNIQYF | TGTGCCAGTAGCCTAAAATCGGAGGGAAAAAACATTCAGTACTTC
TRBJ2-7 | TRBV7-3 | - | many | CASSPGPYEQYF | TGTGCCAGCAGCCCAGGCCCCTACGAGCAGTACTTC
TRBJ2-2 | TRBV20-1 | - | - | CSAHTGTGELFF | TGCAGTGCTCATACGGGGACCGGGGAGCTGTTTTTT
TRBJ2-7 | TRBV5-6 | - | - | CASRLGGGEQYF | TGTGCCAGCAGATTGGGGGGTGGGGAGCAGTACTTC
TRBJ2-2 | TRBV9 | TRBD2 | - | CASSVRLAGLNTGELFF | TGTGCCAGCAGCGTCAGGCTAGCGGGTTTGAACACCGGGGAGCTGTTTTTT
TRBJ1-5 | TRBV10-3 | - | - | CAISDGQDNQPQHF | TGTGCCATCAGTGACGGACAAGACAATCAGCCCCAGCATTTT
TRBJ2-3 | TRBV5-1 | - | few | CASSAATTVLGGTDTQYF | TGCGCCAGCAGCGCCGCCACGACAGTTCTTGGGGGCACAGATACGCAGTATTTT
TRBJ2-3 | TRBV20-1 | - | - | CSARAHSTGTDTQYF | TGCAGTGCTAGAGCTCACTCGACAGGAACAGATACGCAGTATTTT
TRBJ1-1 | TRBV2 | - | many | CASSEGSLPEAFF | TGTGCCAGCAGTGAAGGGTCTCTGCCTGAAGCTTTCTTT
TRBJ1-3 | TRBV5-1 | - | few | CASSRDGGHSGNTIYF | TGCGCCAGCAGCAGGGACGGTGGACACTCTGGAAACACCATATATTTT
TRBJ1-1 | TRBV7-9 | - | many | CASSFNANTEAFF | TGTGCCAGCAGCTTTAACGCGAACACTGAAGCTTTCTTT
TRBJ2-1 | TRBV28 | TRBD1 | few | CASTLTGNYNEQFF | TGTGCCAGCACCTTGACAGGGAACTACAATGAGCAGTTCTTC
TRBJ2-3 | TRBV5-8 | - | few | CASTVRANQYF | TGTGCCAGCACCGTCCGGGCGAACCAGTATTTT
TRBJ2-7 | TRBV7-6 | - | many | CASSMGPSYEQYF | TGTGCCAGCAGCATGGGACCATCCTACGAGCAGTACTTC
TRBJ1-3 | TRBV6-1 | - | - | CASSSGTPGSGNTIYF | TGTGCCAGCAGTTCCGGGACCCCTGGGTCGGGAAACACCATATATTTT
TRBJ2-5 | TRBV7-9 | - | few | CASSATTGKETQYF | TGTGCCAGCAGCGCTACTACAGGGAAAGAGACCCAGTACTTC
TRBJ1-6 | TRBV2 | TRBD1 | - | CASRARGAYNSPLHF | TGTGCCAGCAGGGCCAGGGGGGCCTATAATTCACCCCTCCACTTT
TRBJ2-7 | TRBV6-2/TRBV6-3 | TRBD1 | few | CASSYSPDREDEQYF | TGTGCCAGCAGTTACTCTCCGGACAGGGAGGACGAGCAGTACTTC
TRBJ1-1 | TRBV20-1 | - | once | CSASTSQGNTEAFF | TGCAGTGCTTCTACATCACAGGGAAACACTGAAGCTTTCTTT
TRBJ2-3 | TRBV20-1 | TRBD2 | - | CSAGGWGRAGITDTQYF | TGCAGTGCGGGGGGTTGGGGGAGGGCCGGTATTACAGATACGCAGTATTTT